This T cell receptor beta chain was identified in a study of T cells in localized non-small cell lung cancer. Study-level points and caveats: Uninvolved adjacent lung showed peak T cell clonality, exceeding tumor.

V lost 1 base and J 0 bases, leaving 9 bases between the germline ends. Germline CDR1 reads SGHTA; CDR2 reads FQGNSA. This CDR3 has 15 amino acids. The repertoire was sequenced with immunoSEQ multiplex PCR; TCRdb's copy has only in-frame clones and lacks some. Of about 30,000 clones in the sample, roughly 90% were seen once. In the case of this clone: Its antigen is currently unknown.

The sequencing here drew on peripheral blood, taken before any cancer treatment. V usage is TRBV7-2 and J usage is TRBJ1-1; perhaps TRBD1 as D (6 bases). This TCR derives from a male donor aged 60 or over with stage I lung adenocarcinoma. CDR3 region: CASSLGGQMNTEAFF. The CDR3 nucleotides are TGTGCCAGCAGCTTAGGAGGACAGATGAACACTGAAGCTTTCTTT.